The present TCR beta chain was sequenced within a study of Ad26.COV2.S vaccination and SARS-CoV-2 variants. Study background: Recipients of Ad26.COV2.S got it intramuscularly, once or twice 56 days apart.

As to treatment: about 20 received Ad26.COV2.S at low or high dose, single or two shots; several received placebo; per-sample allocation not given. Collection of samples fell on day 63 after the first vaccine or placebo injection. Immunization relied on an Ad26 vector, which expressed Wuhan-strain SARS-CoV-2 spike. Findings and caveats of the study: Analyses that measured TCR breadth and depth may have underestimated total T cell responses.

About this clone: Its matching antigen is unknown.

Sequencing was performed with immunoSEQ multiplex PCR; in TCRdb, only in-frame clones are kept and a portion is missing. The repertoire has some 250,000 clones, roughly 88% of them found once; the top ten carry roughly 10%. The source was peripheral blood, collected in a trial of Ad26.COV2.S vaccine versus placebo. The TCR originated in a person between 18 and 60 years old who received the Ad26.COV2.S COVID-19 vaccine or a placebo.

CDR3: CASSPRGFGGADGYTF. CDR3 coding DNA: TGTGCCAGCAGCCCTAGGGGGTTCGGAGGGGCGGATGGCTACACCTTC. The chain couples TRBV9 to TRBJ1-2; D perhaps matches TRBD1 (6 bases). Deletions cut 4 bases from V and 6 bases from J, with 22 bases between. This CDR3 is 16 amino acids long. Germline V gene sequence: CDR1 SGDLS, CDR2 YYNGEE. Based on the CDR3 plus reference TRBV9 and TRBJ1-2, the full variable domain is DSGVTQTPKHLITATGQRVTLRCSPRSGDLSVYWYQQSLDQGLQFLIQYYNGEERAKGNILERFSAQQFPDLHSELNLSSLELGDSALYFCASSPRGFGGADGYTFGSGTRLTVV.